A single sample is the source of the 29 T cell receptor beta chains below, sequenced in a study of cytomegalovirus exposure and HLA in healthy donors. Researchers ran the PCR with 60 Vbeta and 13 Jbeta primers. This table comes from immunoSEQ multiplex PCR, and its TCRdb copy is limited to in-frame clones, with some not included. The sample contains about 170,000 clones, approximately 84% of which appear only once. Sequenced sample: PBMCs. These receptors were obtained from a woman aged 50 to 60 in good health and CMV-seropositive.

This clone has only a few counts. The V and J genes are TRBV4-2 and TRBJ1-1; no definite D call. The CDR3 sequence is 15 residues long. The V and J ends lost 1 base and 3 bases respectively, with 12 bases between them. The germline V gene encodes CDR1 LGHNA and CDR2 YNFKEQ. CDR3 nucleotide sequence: TGTGCCAGCAGCCAAGCTTTGAGGGTGGACACTGAAGCTTTCTTT. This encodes CASSQALRVDTEAFF.

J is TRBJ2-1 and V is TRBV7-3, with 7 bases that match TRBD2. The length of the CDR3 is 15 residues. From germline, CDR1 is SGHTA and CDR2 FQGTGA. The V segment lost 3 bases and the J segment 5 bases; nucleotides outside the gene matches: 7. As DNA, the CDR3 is TGTGCCAGCAGCTTCGATAGCGGGCTACACAATGAGCAGTTCTTC. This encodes CASSFDSGLHNEQFF.

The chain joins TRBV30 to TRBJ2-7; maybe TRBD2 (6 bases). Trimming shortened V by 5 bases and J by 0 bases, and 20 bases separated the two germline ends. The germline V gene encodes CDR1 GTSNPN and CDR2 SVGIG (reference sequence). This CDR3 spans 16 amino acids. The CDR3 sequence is CAWAGQRRKSSYEQYF. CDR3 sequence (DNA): TGTGCCTGGGCGGGGCAACGTCGTAAGAGCTCCTACGAGCAGTACTTC.

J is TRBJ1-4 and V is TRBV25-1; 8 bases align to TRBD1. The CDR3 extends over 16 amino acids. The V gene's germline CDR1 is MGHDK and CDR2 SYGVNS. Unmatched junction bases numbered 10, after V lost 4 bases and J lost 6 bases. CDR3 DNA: TGTGCCAGCAGTGTAAGTCCGGGACAGGCCGATGAAAAACTGTTTTTT. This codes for CASSVSPGQADEKLFF.

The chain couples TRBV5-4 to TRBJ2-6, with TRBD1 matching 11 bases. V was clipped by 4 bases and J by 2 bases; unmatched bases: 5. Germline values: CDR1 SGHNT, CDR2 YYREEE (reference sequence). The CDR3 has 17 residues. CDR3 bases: TGTGCCAGCAGCCCTCCGGGACAGGGGGCTGGGGCCAACGTCCTGACTTTC. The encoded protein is CASSPPGQGAGANVLTF.

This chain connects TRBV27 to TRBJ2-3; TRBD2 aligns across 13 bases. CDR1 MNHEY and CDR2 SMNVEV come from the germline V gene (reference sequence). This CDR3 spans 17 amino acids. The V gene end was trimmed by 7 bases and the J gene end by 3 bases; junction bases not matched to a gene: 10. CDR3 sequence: CASNRLAGGLLTDTQYF. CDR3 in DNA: TGTGCCAGCAACCGACTAGCGGGAGGTTTGTTGACAGATACGCAGTATTTT.

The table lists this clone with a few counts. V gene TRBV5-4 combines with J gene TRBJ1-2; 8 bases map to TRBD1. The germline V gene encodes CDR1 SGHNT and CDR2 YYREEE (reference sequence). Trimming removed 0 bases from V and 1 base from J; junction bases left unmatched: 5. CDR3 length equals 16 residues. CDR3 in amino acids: CASSLVQGAINYGYTF. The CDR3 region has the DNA TGTGCCAGCAGCTTGGTGCAGGGGGCTATTAACTATGGCTACACCTTC.

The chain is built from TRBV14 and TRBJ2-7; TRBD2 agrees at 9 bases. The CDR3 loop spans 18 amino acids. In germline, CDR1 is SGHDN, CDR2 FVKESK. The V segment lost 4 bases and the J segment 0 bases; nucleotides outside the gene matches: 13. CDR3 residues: CASSLYHIAGAPSYEQYF. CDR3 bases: TGTGCCAGCAGCCTTTACCATATAGCGGGAGCTCCCTCCTACGAGCAGTACTTC.

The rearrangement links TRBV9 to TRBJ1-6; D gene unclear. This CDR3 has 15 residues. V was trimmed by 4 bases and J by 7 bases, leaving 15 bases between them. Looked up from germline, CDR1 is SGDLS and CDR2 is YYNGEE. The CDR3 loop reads CASSLGVTENSPLHF. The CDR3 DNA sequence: TGTGCCAGCAGCCTGGGTGTCACGGAGAATTCACCCCTCCACTTT.

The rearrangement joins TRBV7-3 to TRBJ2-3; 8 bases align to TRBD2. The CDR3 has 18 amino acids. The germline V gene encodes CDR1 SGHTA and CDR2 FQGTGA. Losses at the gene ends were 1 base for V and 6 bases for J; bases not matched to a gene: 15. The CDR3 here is CASSLIAGVAGGFDTQYF. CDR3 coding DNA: TGTGCCAGCAGCTTAATAGCAGGAGTGGCGGGAGGTTTCGATACGCAGTATTTT.

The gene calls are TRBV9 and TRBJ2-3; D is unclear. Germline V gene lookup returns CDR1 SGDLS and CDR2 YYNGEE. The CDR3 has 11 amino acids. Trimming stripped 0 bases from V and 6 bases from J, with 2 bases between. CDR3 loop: CASSVADTQYF. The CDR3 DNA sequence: TGTGCCAGCAGCGTAGCGGATACGCAGTATTTT.

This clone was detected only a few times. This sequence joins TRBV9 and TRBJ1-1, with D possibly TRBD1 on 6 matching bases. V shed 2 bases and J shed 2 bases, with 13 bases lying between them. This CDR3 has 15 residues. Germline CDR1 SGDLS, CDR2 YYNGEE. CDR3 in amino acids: CASSVGTTRNTEAFF. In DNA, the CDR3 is TGTGCCAGCAGCGTGGGGACAACTCGCAACACTGAAGCTTTCTTT. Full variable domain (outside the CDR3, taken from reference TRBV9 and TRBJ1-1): DSGVTQTPKHLITATGQRVTLRCSPRSGDLSVYWYQQSLDQGLQFLIQYYNGEERAKGNILERFSAQQFPDLHSELNLSSLELGDSALYFCASSVGTTRNTEAFFGQGTRLTVV.

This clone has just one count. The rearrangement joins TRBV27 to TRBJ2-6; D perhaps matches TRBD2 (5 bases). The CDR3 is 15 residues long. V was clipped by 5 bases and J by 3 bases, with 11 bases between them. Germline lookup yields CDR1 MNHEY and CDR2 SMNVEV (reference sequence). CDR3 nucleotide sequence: TGTGCCAGCAGTGCCCTTGGACTTGGGGCCAACGTCCTGACTTTC. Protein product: CASSALGLGANVLTF.

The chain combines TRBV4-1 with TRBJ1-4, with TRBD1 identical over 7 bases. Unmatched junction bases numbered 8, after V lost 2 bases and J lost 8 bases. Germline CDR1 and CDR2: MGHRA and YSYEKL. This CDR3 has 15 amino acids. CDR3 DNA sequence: TGCGCCAGCAGCCAATCTGGACAGGTAAAGGAAAAACTGTTTTTT. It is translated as CASSQSGQVKEKLFF.

CDR3 in amino acids: CASRTTGAGVNTEAFF. CDR3 sequence (DNA): TGTGCCAGCAGGACGACAGGGGCTGGGGTGAACACTGAAGCTTTCTTT. The chain links TRBV28 to TRBJ1-1, with 8 bases lining up with TRBD1. The CDR3 length is 16 residues. V trimming: 6 bases; J trimming: 0 bases; junction bases outside the gene matches: 9. CDR1 and CDR2 from the germline V gene are MDHEN and SYDVKM. The full variable domain, in which reference TRBV28 and TRBJ1-1 provide the parts outside the CDR3, is DVKVTQSSRYLVKRTGEKVFLECVQDMDHENMFWYRQDPGLGLRLIYFSYDVKMKEKGDIPEGYSVSREKKERFSLILESASTNQTSMYLCASRTTGAGVNTEAFFGQGTRLTVV.

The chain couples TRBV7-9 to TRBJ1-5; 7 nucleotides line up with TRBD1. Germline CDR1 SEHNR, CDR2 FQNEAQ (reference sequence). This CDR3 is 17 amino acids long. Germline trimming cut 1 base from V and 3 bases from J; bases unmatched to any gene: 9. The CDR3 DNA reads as TGTGCCAGCAGCTTAGTCCACCGGGACAGCAACAATCAGCCCCAGCATTTT. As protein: CASSLVHRDSNNQPQHF.

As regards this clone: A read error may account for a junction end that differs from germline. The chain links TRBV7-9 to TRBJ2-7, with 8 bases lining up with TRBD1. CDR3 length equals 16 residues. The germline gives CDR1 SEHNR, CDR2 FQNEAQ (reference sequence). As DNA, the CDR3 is TGCGCCAGCAGCCAAGACCAGACAGGGGTTATGTACGAGCAGTACTTC. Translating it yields CASSQDQTGVMYEQYF.

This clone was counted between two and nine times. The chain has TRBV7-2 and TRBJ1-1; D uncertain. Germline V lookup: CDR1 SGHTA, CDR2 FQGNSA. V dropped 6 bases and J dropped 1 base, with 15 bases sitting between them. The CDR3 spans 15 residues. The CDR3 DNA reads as TGTGCCAGCAGATACCAGAGGGTAGGGAACACTGAAGCTTTCTTT. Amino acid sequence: CASRYQRVGNTEAFF.

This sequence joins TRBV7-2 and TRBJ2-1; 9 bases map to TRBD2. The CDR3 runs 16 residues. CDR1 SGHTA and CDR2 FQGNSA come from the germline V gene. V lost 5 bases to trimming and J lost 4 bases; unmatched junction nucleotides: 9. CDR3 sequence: CASSLRAGGAYNEQFF. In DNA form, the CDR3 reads TGTGCCAGCAGCCTACGAGCGGGGGGCGCTTACAATGAGCAGTTCTTC.

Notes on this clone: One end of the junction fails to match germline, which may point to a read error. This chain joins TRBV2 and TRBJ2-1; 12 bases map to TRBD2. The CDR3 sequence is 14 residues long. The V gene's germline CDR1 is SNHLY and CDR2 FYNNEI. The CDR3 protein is CASTGGLAGGPWIF. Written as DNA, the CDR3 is TGTGCCAGCACCGGCGGGCTAGCGGGAGGGCCCTGGATCTTC.

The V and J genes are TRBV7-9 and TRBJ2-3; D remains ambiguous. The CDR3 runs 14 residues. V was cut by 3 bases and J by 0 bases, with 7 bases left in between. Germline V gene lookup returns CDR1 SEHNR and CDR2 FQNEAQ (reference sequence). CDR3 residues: CASSFGGSTDTQYF. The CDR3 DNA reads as TGTGCCAGCAGCTTCGGCGGAAGCACAGATACGCAGTATTTT.

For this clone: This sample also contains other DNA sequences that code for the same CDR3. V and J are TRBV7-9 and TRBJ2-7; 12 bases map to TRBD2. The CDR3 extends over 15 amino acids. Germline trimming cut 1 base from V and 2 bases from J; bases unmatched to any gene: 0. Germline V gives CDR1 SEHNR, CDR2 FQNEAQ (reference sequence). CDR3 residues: CASSLGTSGTYEQYF. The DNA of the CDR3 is TGTGCCAGCAGCTTAGGGACTAGCGGGACCTACGAGCAGTACTTC.

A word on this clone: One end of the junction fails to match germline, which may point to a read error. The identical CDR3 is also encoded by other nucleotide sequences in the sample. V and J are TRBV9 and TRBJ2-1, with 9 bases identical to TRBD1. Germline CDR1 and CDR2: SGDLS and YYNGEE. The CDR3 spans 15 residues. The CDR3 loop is CASSVAGTGIYEQFF. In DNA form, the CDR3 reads TGTGCCAGCAGCGTAGCCGGGACAGGGATCTATGAACAGTTCTTC.

Here the CDR3 reads CATDQGDYGYTF. The CDR3 DNA reads as TGTGCCACAGACCAGGGGGACTATGGCTACACCTTC. The V gene is TRBV10-3, the J gene TRBJ1-2; 7 positions match TRBD1. This CDR3 has 12 residues. J gave up 3 bases and V 10 bases, and 5 bases lay outside the gene matches. Germline assignment: CDR1 ENHRY and CDR2 SYGVKD.

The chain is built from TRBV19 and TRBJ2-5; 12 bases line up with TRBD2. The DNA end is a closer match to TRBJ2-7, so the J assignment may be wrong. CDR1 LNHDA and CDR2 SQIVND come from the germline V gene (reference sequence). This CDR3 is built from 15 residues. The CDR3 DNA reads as TGTGCCAGTAGGAACCGACTAGCGGGAGACCACGAGCAGTACTTC. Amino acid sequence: CASRNRLAGDHEQYF.

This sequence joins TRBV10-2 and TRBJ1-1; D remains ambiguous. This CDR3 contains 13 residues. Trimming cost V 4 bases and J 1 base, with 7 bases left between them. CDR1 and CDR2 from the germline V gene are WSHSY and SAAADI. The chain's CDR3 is CASSGTENTEAFF. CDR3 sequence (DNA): TGCGCCAGCAGTGGCACTGAGAACACTGAAGCTTTCTTT.

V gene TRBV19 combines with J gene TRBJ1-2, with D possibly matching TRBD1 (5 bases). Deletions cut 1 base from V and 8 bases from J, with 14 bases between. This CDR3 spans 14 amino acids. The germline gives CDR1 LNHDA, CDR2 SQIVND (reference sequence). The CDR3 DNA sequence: TGTGCCAGTAGTATAGCAGGCTCGCGGGGCGGCTACACCTTC. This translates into CASSIAGSRGGYTF.

The CDR3 sequence: CASKAGPYSPLHF. DNA for the CDR3: TGTGCCAGCAAGGCGGGGCCTTATTCACCCCTCCACTTT. The chain joins TRBV6-5 to TRBJ1-6; D may be TRBD1 (5 bases). Germline assignment: CDR1 MNHEY and CDR2 SVGAGI. V was clipped by 7 bases and J by 8 bases, with 12 bases between them. This CDR3 has 13 residues.

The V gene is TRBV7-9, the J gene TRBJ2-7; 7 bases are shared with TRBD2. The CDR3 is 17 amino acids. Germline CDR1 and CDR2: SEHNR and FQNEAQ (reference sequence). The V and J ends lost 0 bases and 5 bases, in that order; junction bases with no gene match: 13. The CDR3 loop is CASSLASGYVGSHEQYF. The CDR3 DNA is TGTGCCAGCAGCTTAGCTAGCGGGTACGTGGGGTCGCACGAGCAGTACTTC.